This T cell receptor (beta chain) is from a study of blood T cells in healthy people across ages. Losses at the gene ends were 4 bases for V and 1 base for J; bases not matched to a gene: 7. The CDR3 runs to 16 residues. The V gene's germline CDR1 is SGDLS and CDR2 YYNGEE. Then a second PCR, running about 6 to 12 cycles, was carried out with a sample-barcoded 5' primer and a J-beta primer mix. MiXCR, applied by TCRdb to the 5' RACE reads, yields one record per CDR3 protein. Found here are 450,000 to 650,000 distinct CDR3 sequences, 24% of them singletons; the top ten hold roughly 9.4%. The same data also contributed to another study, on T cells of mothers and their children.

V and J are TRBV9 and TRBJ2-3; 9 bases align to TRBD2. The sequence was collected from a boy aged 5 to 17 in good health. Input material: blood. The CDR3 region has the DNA TGTGCCAGCAGCTCCACAGCGGGGGGCGGCACAGATACGCAGTATTTT. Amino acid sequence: CASSSTAGGGTDTQYF.